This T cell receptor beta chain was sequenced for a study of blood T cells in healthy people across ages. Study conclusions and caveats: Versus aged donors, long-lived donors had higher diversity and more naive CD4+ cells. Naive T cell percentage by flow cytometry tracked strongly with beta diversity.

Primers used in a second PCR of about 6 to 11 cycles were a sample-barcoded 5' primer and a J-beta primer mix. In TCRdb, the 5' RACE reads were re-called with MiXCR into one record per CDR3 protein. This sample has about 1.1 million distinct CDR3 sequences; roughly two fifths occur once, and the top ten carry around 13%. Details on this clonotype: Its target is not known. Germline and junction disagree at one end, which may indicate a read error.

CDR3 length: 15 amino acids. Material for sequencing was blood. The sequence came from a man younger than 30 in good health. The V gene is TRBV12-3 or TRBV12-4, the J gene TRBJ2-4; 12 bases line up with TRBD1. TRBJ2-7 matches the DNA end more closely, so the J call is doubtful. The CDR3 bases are TGTGTCAGCAGCCCGGGACAGGGGGCCTCCTACGAGCAGTACTTC. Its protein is CVSSPGQGASYEQYF.